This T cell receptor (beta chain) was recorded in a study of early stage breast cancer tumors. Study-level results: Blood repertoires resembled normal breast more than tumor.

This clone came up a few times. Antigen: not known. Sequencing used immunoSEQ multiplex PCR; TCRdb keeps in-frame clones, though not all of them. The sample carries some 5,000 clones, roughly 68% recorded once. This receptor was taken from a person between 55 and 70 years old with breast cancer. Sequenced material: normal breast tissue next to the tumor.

The DNA of the CDR3 is TGCGCCAGCAGCTTGGTTCCAGCGGGGGGTCAAGAGACCCAGTACTTC. Protein product: CASSLVPAGGQETQYF. This chain connects TRBV5-1 to TRBJ2-5, with 9 bases aligning to TRBD2. Germline-derived CDR1 and CDR2 are SGHRS and YFSETQ. The CDR3 has 16 amino acids. J gave up 2 bases and V 0 bases, and 5 bases lay outside the gene matches.